These T cell receptor beta chains were read from a single sample in a study of blood T cell repertoires in COVID-19. Libraries were prepared by immunoSEQ multiplex PCR; TCRdb keeps only in-frame clonotypes and omits some of them. This sample has hundreds of thousands of clones, with 80% to 95% found just once. Sequences were obtained from PBMCs or T cells enriched from blood (not recorded which). The receptors derive from a woman between 18 and 30 years old who had recovered from COVID-19. Both conserved end residues are part of each CDR3. A D gene is named only where the DNA matches it firmly. The size field is filled for only some rows; it gives once, few, many or a size class.

DNA: TGTGCCAGCAGCGACCTCGTGGGGAGCCCTCCGTTCTTC; CDR3: CASSDLVGSPPFF; J: TRBJ2-1; D: -; V: TRBV3-1/TRBV3-2; size: few
DNA: TGCGCCAGCAGTATTGGGACAGGGTGGGGAGGCTACACCTTC; CDR3: CASSIGTGWGGYTF; J: TRBJ1-2; D: TRBD1; V: TRBV10-2; size: -
DNA: TGCGCCAGCAGCAACCGGGACTTGTACAATGAGCAGTTCTTC; CDR3: CASSNRDLYNEQFF; J: TRBJ2-1; D: -; V: TRBV4-1; size: -
DNA: TGCGCCAGCAGCTTGAAGGCTAGCGGGGGTTTCGCTTCCTACAATGAGCAGTTCTTC; CDR3: CASSLKASGGFASYNEQFF; J: TRBJ2-1; D: TRBD2; V: TRBV5-1; size: -
DNA: TGTGCCAGCAAAATATCGGGAGAGCAGTACTTC; CDR3: CASKISGEQYF; J: TRBJ2-7; D: -; V: TRBV2; size: -
DNA: TGTGCCAGCTCAACAACAGGGGGTCTCTACAATGAGCAGTTCTTC; CDR3: CASSTTGGLYNEQFF; J: TRBJ2-1; D: TRBD1; V: TRBV18; size: -
DNA: TGTGCCATCAGTGCTAGGGGACAGGGGAACTACGAGCAGTACTTC; CDR3: CAISARGQGNYEQYF; J: TRBJ2-7; D: TRBD1; V: TRBV10-3; size: once
DNA: TGTGCCAGCAGTCCCCAAACAGGGGGCTATAGCAATCAGCCCCAGCATTTT; CDR3: CASSPQTGGYSNQPQHF; J: TRBJ1-5; D: TRBD1; V: TRBV28; size: -
DNA: TGTGCCAGCAGCGGGACAGTTAGCTCCTACGAGCAGTACTTC; CDR3: CASSGTVSSYEQYF; J: TRBJ2-7; D: TRBD1; V: TRBV28; size: -
DNA: TGTGCCAGCAGCCAGGACTGGGGCAATCAGCCCCAGCATTTT; CDR3: CASSQDWGNQPQHF; J: TRBJ1-5; D: -; V: TRBV7-8; size: -
DNA: TGTGCCAGCAGCCAACTCAGAGGACTAGCGGCCTACAATGAGCAGTTCTTC; CDR3: CASSQLRGLAAYNEQFF; J: TRBJ2-1; D: TRBD2; V: TRBV3-1/TRBV3-2; size: -
DNA: TGTGCAATCACTCCCAGGGCGCTAGCGGGCCGTAATGAGCAGTTCTTC; CDR3: CAITPRALAGRNEQFF; J: TRBJ2-1; D: TRBD2; V: TRBV28; size: -
DNA: TGTGCCAGCACCCTATCGGACAGGGGAAATCAGCCCCAGCATTTT; CDR3: CASTLSDRGNQPQHF; J: TRBJ1-5; D: TRBD1; V: TRBV28; size: -
DNA: TGCGCCAGCAGTCCTGGCATCTCTGGAAACACCATATATTTT; CDR3: CASSPGISGNTIYF; J: TRBJ1-3; D: -; V: TRBV10-2; size: once
DNA: TGTGCCAGCAGCTTACGTCAGGCAGGCGGACTCACTGAAGCTTTCTTT; CDR3: CASSLRQAGGLTEAFF; J: TRBJ1-1; D: -; V: TRBV11-2; size: once
DNA: TGTGCCAGCAGTTCAGGACAGGCCGGAAAGTTCTTC; CDR3: CASSSGQAGKFF; J: TRBJ2-1; D: TRBD1; V: TRBV12-3/TRBV12-4; size: -
DNA: TGTGCCAGTAGTTTGTCGGCAGGGGGCCTTCATGGCTACACCTTC; CDR3: CASSLSAGGLHGYTF; J: TRBJ1-2; D: TRBD1; V: TRBV19; size: -
DNA: TGCGCCAGCAGCCAAGACCTGGGGACTGTCTACAATGAGCAGTTCTTC; CDR3: CASSQDLGTVYNEQFF; J: TRBJ2-1; D: -; V: TRBV5-1; size: -
DNA: TGTGCCAGCAGCGACGAATCTCTAGCGGGGGGGTTCCCAGATACGCAGTATTTT; CDR3: CASSDESLAGGFPDTQYF; J: TRBJ2-3; D: TRBD2; V: TRBV7-6; size: -
DNA: TGTGCCAGCAGCCAGGGAACCCTTGGCTCCTACGAGCAGTACTTC; CDR3: CASSQGTLGSYEQYF; J: TRBJ2-7; D: -; V: TRBV7-9; size: -
DNA: TGCAGCGCTGGACAGGGGAACTATGGCTACACCTTC; CDR3: CSAGQGNYGYTF; J: TRBJ1-2; D: TRBD1; V: TRBV29-1; size: once
DNA: TGTGCCAGCAGCGTAGCTGAACAGGGGGTCAACTATGGCTACACCTTC; CDR3: CASSVAEQGVNYGYTF; J: TRBJ1-2; D: TRBD1; V: TRBV9; size: -
DNA: TGCAGCGTCGACCCCACGCGGGAGACCCAGTACTTC; CDR3: CSVDPTRETQYF; J: TRBJ2-5; D: -; V: TRBV29-1; size: -
DNA: TGCGCCAGCAGCCAAGGCCTCGGCGGCACCTACGAGCAGTACTTC; CDR3: CASSQGLGGTYEQYF; J: TRBJ2-7; D: -; V: TRBV4-3; size: -
DNA: TGCGCCAGCAGCCAACCCTCGGGCAGGGGGCAGTATGGCTACACCTTC; CDR3: CASSQPSGRGQYGYTF; J: TRBJ1-2; D: TRBD1; V: TRBV4-1; size: -
DNA: TGTGCCAGCGTGGGACACACCAGCAATCAGCCCCAGCATTTT; CDR3: CASVGHTSNQPQHF; J: TRBJ1-5; D: -; V: TRBV21-1; size: -
DNA: TGTGCAAGTCGGGAAGGGCTGGGCACTGAAGCTTTCTTT; CDR3: CASREGLGTEAFF; J: TRBJ1-1; D: -; V: TRBV19; size: once
DNA: TGTGCCAGTAGTGGGTTTAGGGGACACACCAATCAGCCCCAGCATTTT; CDR3: CASSGFRGHTNQPQHF; J: TRBJ1-5; D: -; V: TRBV19; size: -
DNA: TGCGCCAGCAGCCCCGGAGCCAAAAGCTCCTACGAGCAGTACTTC; CDR3: CASSPGAKSSYEQYF; J: TRBJ2-7; D: -; V: TRBV4-1; size: once
DNA: TGTGCCAGCAGCGTAACCACCGGGACAGGGGGCCTTGGTGGCTACACCTTC; CDR3: CASSVTTGTGGLGGYTF; J: TRBJ1-2; D: TRBD1; V: TRBV11-2; size: -
DNA: TGTGCCAGCCAGCAGGCCCTCGGTTCTACAACTAATGAAAAACTGTTTTTT; CDR3: CASQQALGSTTNEKLFF; J: TRBJ1-4; D: -; V: TRBV11-3; size: -
DNA: TGCGCCAGCAGCGAGGGAGCCGAAGATACGCAGTATTTT; CDR3: CASSEGAEDTQYF; J: TRBJ2-3; D: -; V: TRBV5-1; size: -
DNA: TGCAGTGCTAGGAGTGCCGTGGCTTTCTTT; CDR3: CSARSAVAFF; J: TRBJ1-1; D: -; V: TRBV20-1; size: -
DNA: TGTGCCAGCTCAACCGGAGCGGCCCAAGAGACCCAGTACTTC; CDR3: CASSTGAAQETQYF; J: TRBJ2-5; D: -; V: TRBV18; size: once
DNA: TGTGCCAGCAGCGTAGACGGGGATCGAGGGACTGAAGCTTTCTTT; CDR3: CASSVDGDRGTEAFF; J: TRBJ1-1; D: -; V: TRBV9; size: few
DNA: TGTGCCACCTCCCCCGGGGGCAATGAGCAGTTCTTC; CDR3: CATSPGGNEQFF; J: TRBJ2-1; D: -; V: TRBV24-1; size: -
DNA: TGTGCCAGCAGCGTAGATGTCCGGGTATATTCACCCCTCCACTTT; CDR3: CASSVDVRVYSPLHF; J: TRBJ1-6; D: -; V: TRBV9; size: -
DNA: TGCAGCGTTGAAAGAGGAGACTGGGAGGACTATGGCTACACCTTC; CDR3: CSVERGDWEDYGYTF; J: TRBJ1-2; D: -; V: TRBV29-1; size: -
DNA: TGTGCCAGCAGTTTGAGCCCCGGGACATCCTGGGGCGAGCAGTACTTC; CDR3: CASSLSPGTSWGEQYF; J: TRBJ2-7; D: -; V: TRBV27; size: -
DNA: TGTGCCAGCAGCTTGGATCCAGGGGGCAATAATTCACCCCTCCACTTT; CDR3: CASSLDPGGNNSPLHF; J: TRBJ1-6; D: TRBD1; V: TRBV5-6; size: -
DNA: TGCGCCAGCAGCCAGTTGACAGGAAACTCCTACGAGCAGTACTTC; CDR3: CASSQLTGNSYEQYF; J: TRBJ2-7; D: -; V: TRBV4-1; size: -
DNA: TGTGCCAGCAGCTTAAAACCTTGGGGCGAGCTGAACCCAGATACGCAGTATTTT; CDR3: CASSLKPWGELNPDTQYF; J: TRBJ2-3; D: -; V: TRBV7-3; size: -
DNA: TGTGCCAGCAGCCCCGGTAGCAATCAGCCCCAGCATTTT; CDR3: CASSPGSNQPQHF; J: TRBJ1-5; D: -; V: TRBV5-5; size: once
DNA: TGTGCCAGCAGCCGACAGGGGAACTATGGCTACACCTTC; CDR3: CASSRQGNYGYTF; J: TRBJ1-2; D: TRBD1; V: TRBV7-6; size: few
DNA: TGTGCCATCCGTCCGACAGGGGGCTGGGGGGCTTTCTTT; CDR3: CAIRPTGGWGAFF; J: TRBJ1-1; D: TRBD1; V: TRBV10-3; size: once